The 15 T cell receptor beta chains presented below share a single source sample, sequenced in a study of blood T cell repertoires in COVID-19. The protocol was immunoSEQ multiplex PCR, while the TCRdb copy is restricted to in-frame clones and leaves out a portion. The sample yields almost 55,000 clones, around 86% seen once. The specimen was peripheral blood. The receptors were sampled from a man aged 45 to 65 with active COVID-19.

This clone appeared a single time. This chain uses TRBV5-1 with TRBJ2-4, with 9 nucleotides matching TRBD2. Germline V gene lookup returns CDR1 SGHRS and CDR2 YFSETQ. This CDR3 region has 18 residues. V shed 0 bases and J 8 bases; nucleotides not matched to a gene: 15. CDR3 loop: CASSLAGNALAGMDIQYF. CDR3 in DNA: TGCGCCAGCAGCTTGGCCGGGAACGCTCTAGCGGGAATGGACATTCAGTACTTC.

The chain employs TRBV5-5 and TRBJ2-3; a possible D gene is TRBD1 (6 bases). The V and J ends lost 3 bases and 1 base respectively, with 12 bases between them. This CDR3 region has 15 residues. Germline CDR1 and CDR2: SGHKS and YYEKEE (reference sequence). The CDR3 protein is CASSSGEVRTDTQYF. The CDR3 region has the DNA TGTGCCAGCAGCTCAGGGGAAGTGCGCACAGATACGCAGTATTTT.

The genes are TRBV10-3 and TRBJ1-5; D not resolved. The germline V gene has CDR1 ENHRY and CDR2 SYGVKD. The CDR3 length is 13 residues. The V gene lost 4 bases and the J gene lost 7 bases, with 11 bases spanning the gap. CDR3 amino acids: CAISANGRQPQHF. CDR3 nucleotides: TGTGCCATCAGTGCGAACGGGAGACAGCCCCAGCATTTT.

This clone was observed a handful of times. The chain has TRBV10-3 and TRBJ2-7; 15 bases are a match to TRBD2. V was clipped by 3 bases and J by 5 bases; unmatched bases: 2. The germline V gene encodes CDR1 ENHRY and CDR2 SYGVKD. The length of the CDR3 is 15 residues. The CDR3 sequence: CAISEGTSGRNEQYF. The CDR3 DNA reads TGTGCCATCAGTGAAGGGACTAGCGGGAGGAACGAGCAGTACTTC.

The V gene is TRBV5-5, the J gene TRBJ2-7, with TRBD1 matching over 11 bases. Germline assignment: CDR1 SGHKS and CDR2 YYEKEE (reference sequence). The trim removed 6 bases at V and 2 bases at J, leaving 7 bases unmatched. This CDR3 has 15 amino acids. CDR3 DNA: TGTGCCAGCACCCAGGGACAGGGGGACCCCTACGAGCAGTACTTC. Its protein product is CASTQGQGDPYEQYF.

V and J are TRBV7-2 and TRBJ2-7; D may be TRBD2 (5 bases). The ends were cut back, 5 bases at V and 0 bases at J, with 11 bases in the middle. Looked up from germline, CDR1 is SGHTA and CDR2 is FQGNSA. The CDR3 sequence is 14 residues long. The CDR3 DNA is TGTGCCAGCAGCGACCAGCGGAGCTCCTACGAGCAGTACTTC. It specifies CASSDQRSSYEQYF. The full variable domain, rest sourced from reference TRBV7-2 and TRBJ2-7, is GAGVSQSPSNKVTEKGKDVELRCDPISGHTALYWYRQSLGQGLEFLIYFQGNSAPDKSGLPSDRFSAERTGGSVSTLTIQRTQQEDSAVYLCASSDQRSSYEQYFGPGTRLTVT.

V usage is TRBV6-6 and J usage is TRBJ2-3; 8 nucleotides align to TRBD1. This CDR3 is 17 amino acids long. Germline V CDR1 and CDR2: MNHNY, SVGAGI (reference sequence). The trim removed 5 bases at V and 3 bases at J, leaving 13 bases unmatched. In nucleotides, the CDR3 is TGTGCCAGCAGTCTACGGTCGACAGGGGCGAGGACAGATACGCAGTATTTT. Amino acids: CASSLRSTGARTDTQYF.

The genes are TRBV5-6 and TRBJ2-7; TRBD2 matches 7 bases. The germline gives CDR1 SGHDT, CDR2 YYEEEE. This CDR3 has 15 residues. V shed 1 base and J 4 bases; nucleotides not matched to a gene: 8. CDR3 protein: CASSLILGRDYEQYF. CDR3 DNA sequence: TGTGCCAGCAGCTTGATTCTGGGGAGGGATTACGAGCAGTACTTC.

The chain combines TRBV5-5 with TRBJ2-7; tentative D call: TRBD2 (5 bases). CDR1 is SGHKS, CDR2 YYEKEE, per germline (reference sequence). Trimming cost V 3 bases and J 6 bases, with 13 bases left between them. There are 13 residues in the CDR3. The CDR3 region has the DNA TGTGCCAGCAGCTACTATAGCGACGGCGAGCAGTACTTC. It codes for CASSYYSDGEQYF. Combining the CDR3 with reference TRBV5-5 and TRBJ2-7 gives the whole variable domain DAGVTQSPTHLIKTRGQQVTLRCSPISGHKSVSWYQQVLGQGPQFIFQYYEKEERGRGNFPDRFSARQFPNYSSELNVNALLLGDSALYLCASSYYSDGEQYFGPGTRLTVT.

The chain joins TRBV28 to TRBJ1-5, with unresolved D. This CDR3 is 14 amino acids long. CDR1 is MDHEN and CDR2 is SYDVKM in the germline V gene. Trimming removed 3 bases at V and 3 bases at J, with 9 bases between. The CDR3 reads CASSFTQLNQPQHF. CDR3 nucleotides: TGTGCCAGCAGTTTCACACAGCTCAATCAGCCCCAGCATTTT.

The CDR3 nucleotides read TGTGCCAGCAGCGGACAGGGACTAGACTACGAGCAGTACTTC. It specifies CASSGQGLDYEQYF. The gene calls are TRBV9 and TRBJ2-7; TRBD2 is a possible D gene (8 bases). Germline CDR1 SGDLS, CDR2 YYNGEE. With 3 bases removed from V and 3 bases from J, the gap between germline ends came to 13 bases. CDR3 length equals 14 residues.

CDR3 sequence: CASSEQGVSNQPQHF. The CDR3 DNA reads as TGTGCCAGCAGTGAACAGGGGGTGAGCAATCAGCCCCAGCATTTT. The chain couples TRBV6-1 to TRBJ1-5; 7 bases are a match to TRBD1. The CDR3 is 15 amino acids. V gave up 2 bases and J gave up 1 base; unmatched junction bases: 2. Per germline, CDR1 MNHNS and CDR2 SASEGT.

This sequence joins TRBV30 and TRBJ1-1; 10 bases agree with TRBD1. Germline V gene sequence: CDR1 GTSNPN, CDR2 SVGIG (reference sequence). This CDR3 comprises 13 residues. Trimming removed 4 bases from V and 8 bases from J; junction bases left unmatched: 7. CDR3 region: CAWKGTGVGEAFF. The CDR3 DNA reads as TGTGCCTGGAAAGGGACAGGGGTAGGAGAAGCTTTCTTT.

This chain uses TRBV5-6 with TRBJ1-1, with 8 bases fitting TRBD1. Trimming removed 4 bases from V and 1 base from J; junction bases left unmatched: 0. Germline V gives CDR1 SGHDT, CDR2 YYEEEE. The CDR3 spans 13 residues. CDR3 sequence (DNA): TGTGCCAGCAGCGGACAGGGGAACACTGAAGCTTTCTTT. Protein product: CASSGQGNTEAFF.

V gene TRBV3-1 (or the pseudogene TRBV3-2) combines with J gene TRBJ1-4; 8 bases fit TRBD1. Per the germline V gene, CDR1 is LGHDT and CDR2 is YNNKEL (reference sequence). V lost 6 bases to trimming and J lost 4 bases; unmatched junction nucleotides: 4. The CDR3 consists of 14 residues. In DNA, the CDR3 is TGTGCCAGCAGTCGACAGGGGTTTAATGAAAAACTGTTTTTT. Protein product: CASSRQGFNEKLFF.